Given below is one T cell receptor beta chain in context. This sample is part of a study of T cell responses to AZD1222 COVID-19 vaccine. This CDR3 has 16 amino acids. V shed 3 bases and J shed 1 base, with 15 bases lying between them. Germline V gene lookup returns CDR1 LNHDA and CDR2 SQIVND (reference sequence). Here immunoSEQ multiplex PCR was the method, and the copy in TCRdb shows in-frame clones only, minus some. The sample lists 85,000 to 90,000 clones, approximately 88% occurring once. This chain uses TRBV19 with TRBJ1-1, with TRBD1 as a possible D gene (5 bases). The TCR originated in an adult in good health. The starting material was peripheral blood, obtained on day 0 of AZD1222 vaccination. The CDR3 region has the DNA TGTGCCAGTAGTATTCTAGGACTGGGGACGAACACTGAAGCTTTCTTT. Residues: CASSILGLGTNTEAFF.